The 32 T cell receptor beta chains listed next were all sequenced from one sample in a study of cytomegalovirus exposure and HLA in healthy donors. The PCR was carried out with 60 Vbeta primers and 13 Jbeta primers. Here immunoSEQ multiplex PCR was the method, and the copy in TCRdb shows in-frame clones only, minus some. Among approximately 150,000 clones listed, roughly 80% were seen once. Sequenced material: PBMCs. The receptors derive from a middle-aged woman in good health and CMV-seropositive.

This sequence joins TRBV4-2 and TRBJ2-5; TRBD2 agrees at 10 bases. Germline loops: CDR1 LGHNA, CDR2 YNFKEQ. The CDR3 runs to 16 residues. V lost 0 bases and J lost 5; bases outside the gene matches: 6. Written as DNA, the CDR3 is TGTGCCAGCAGCCAAGATGTAGCGGGGGGCTTTGAGACCCAGTACTTC. This translates into CASSQDVAGGFETQYF.

CDR3 region: CASSTGTSGSDTQYF. CDR3 coding DNA: TGTGCCAGCTCAACTGGGACTAGCGGATCAGATACGCAGTATTTT. The chain is built from TRBV18 and TRBJ2-3; TRBD2 matches 11 bases. Losses at the gene ends were 5 bases for V and 4 bases for J; bases not matched to a gene: 5. This CDR3 spans 15 amino acids. CDR1 is KGHSH, CDR2 LQKENI, per germline.

About this clone: At one of its ends the junction is not consistent with the germline gene, which may arise from a read error. This chain links TRBV7-9 with TRBJ1-1, with TRBD1 identical over 7 bases. The CDR3 sequence is 17 residues long. Germline CDR1 SEHNR, CDR2 FQNEAQ (reference sequence). As DNA, the CDR3 is TGTTCCAGCAGCTTCGGACAGGACGGTCGGGGGCACACTGAAGCTTTCTTT. Protein: CSSSFGQDGRGHTEAFF.

The V gene is TRBV11-2, the J gene TRBJ2-1; possible D gene TRBD2, 6 bases. This CDR3 spans 14 amino acids. Germline loops: CDR1 SGHAT, CDR2 FQNNGV. Trimming stripped 1 base from V and 10 bases from J, with 14 bases between. The CDR3, as DNA: TGTGCCAGCAGCTTAGGAACGGGAGTCAGCGAGCAGTTCTTC. Amino acids: CASSLGTGVSEQFF.

This clone has more than one count but fewer than ten. V gene TRBV4-1 combines with J gene TRBJ1-3, with D hard to call. This CDR3 has 14 amino acids. Trimming stripped 1 base from V and 4 bases from J, with 8 bases between. Looked up from germline, CDR1 is MGHRA and CDR2 is YSYEKL. The CDR3 sequence is CASSQVLSGNTIYF. CDR3 in DNA: TGCGCCAGCAGCCAAGTATTGTCCGGAAACACCATATATTTT.

The chain couples TRBV5-6 to TRBJ2-7, with D perhaps TRBD2 (5 bases). V lost 4 bases, J lost 3 bases, and 17 bases lay in between. The germline CDR1 and CDR2 sequences are SGHDT and YYEEEE. The CDR3 sequence is 15 residues long. The CDR3 protein is CASSETEGNDYEQYF. CDR3 nucleotides: TGTGCCAGCAGCGAAACTGAGGGAAACGACTACGAGCAGTACTTC.

The gene calls are TRBV5-6 and TRBJ2-7; perhaps TRBD1 as D (5 bases). The V end lost 0 bases, the J end lost 4 bases, and 17 bases lay between the germline ends. The CDR3 totals 16 residues. Germline V gene sequence: CDR1 SGHDT, CDR2 YYEEEE. For the CDR3, the DNA is TGTGCCAGCAGCTTGGGGACAACCGGCCCTTCGTACGAGCAGTACTTC. Its translation: CASSLGTTGPSYEQYF.

The chain employs TRBV9 and TRBJ2-2; 9 bases agree with TRBD1. The V segment lost 0 bases and the J segment 7 bases; nucleotides outside the gene matches: 4. The CDR3 is 15 amino acids. Germline CDR1 SGDLS, CDR2 YYNGEE. CDR3 nucleotides: TGTGCCAGCAGCGTAGTACAGGGGGCCGGCGGGGAGCTGTTTTTT. It translates to CASSVVQGAGGELFF.

The sample holds many counts of this clone. The chain joins TRBV5-8 to TRBJ1-5, with a possible D match to TRBD1 (6 bases). The V and J ends lost 4 bases and 5 bases respectively, with 19 bases between them. The CDR3 is 16 amino acids. Germline CDR1 SGHTS, CDR2 YDEGEE. This CDR3 reads CASSRRWGPKDQPQHF. The CDR3 DNA reads TGTGCCAGCAGCCGACGTTGGGGGCCCAAGGATCAGCCCCAGCATTTT. Full variable domain (remainder filled in from reference TRBV5-8 and TRBJ1-5): EAGVTQSPTHLIKTRGQQATLRCSPISGHTSVYWYQQALGLGLQFLLWYDEGEERNRGNFPPRFSGRQFPNYSSELNVNALELEDSALYLCASSRRWGPKDQPQHFGDGTRLSIL.

This clone was counted only a few times. The chain links TRBV6-5 to TRBJ1-3, with no clear D. Germline V gene data show CDR1 as MNHEY and CDR2 as SVGAGI. The V end was cut by 5 bases, the J end by 0 bases, with 11 bases between. CDR3 length equals 15 residues. CDR3 DNA: TGTGCCAGCAGTCCTCTCGGTTCCTCTGGAAACACCATATATTTT. This encodes CASSPLGSSGNTIYF.

V gene TRBV10-3 combines with J gene TRBJ2-7; TRBD2 is a possible D gene (7 bases). V was clipped by 8 bases and J by 3 bases, with 17 bases between them. Per germline, CDR1 ENHRY and CDR2 SYGVKD. The CDR3 contains 14 residues. CDR3 loop: CAISAGQADYEQYF. The CDR3 coding sequence is TGTGCCATCTCAGCGGGACAAGCCGACTACGAGCAGTACTTC.

The CDR3 DNA reads TGCGCCAGCAGCCAAGTTCCTAGAGGGAGAGGTCGGGAGCAGTACTTC. Amino acids: CASSQVPRGRGREQYF. This chain joins TRBV4-1 and TRBJ2-5; D might be TRBD2 (6 bases). CDR1 is MGHRA, CDR2 YSYEKL, per germline. The V and J ends lost 1 base and 11 bases respectively, with 23 bases between them. The CDR3 runs to 16 residues.

Details on this clone: The same CDR3 is also encoded by other DNA sequences in this sample. The gene calls are TRBV7-9 and TRBJ2-1; D not certain. This CDR3 spans 15 amino acids. Deletions cut 5 bases from V and 0 bases from J, with 11 bases between. Germline CDR1 SEHNR, CDR2 FQNEAQ (reference sequence). CDR3 amino acids: CASSPRGSSYNEQFF. The CDR3 DNA is TGTGCCAGCAGCCCCCGAGGTAGCTCCTACAATGAGCAGTTCTTC.

The V call is TRBV7-2, the J call TRBJ1-3; 9 bases match TRBD1. Per the germline V gene, CDR1 is SGHTA and CDR2 is FQGNSA. The CDR3 sequence is 15 residues long. V dropped 0 bases and J dropped 3; count of bases not matched to a gene: 0. In nucleotides, the CDR3 is TGTGCCAGCAGCTTAGCGGGACAGGGTGGAAACACCATATATTTT. Translating it yields CASSLAGQGGNTIYF.

The chain joins TRBV9 to TRBJ1-2; D unresolved. The V gene's germline CDR1 is SGDLS and CDR2 YYNGEE. V was clipped by 0 bases and J by 4 bases, with 4 bases between them. This CDR3 is built from 12 residues. CDR3 in amino acids: CASSVATYGYTF. In DNA, the CDR3 is TGTGCCAGCAGCGTAGCTACCTATGGCTACACCTTC.

This sequence joins TRBV28 and TRBJ1-4, with D perhaps TRBD1 (5 bases). This CDR3 has 11 amino acids. Trimming shortened V by 7 bases and J by 8 bases, and 8 bases separated the two germline ends. Germline V gives CDR1 MDHEN, CDR2 SYDVKM. CDR3 bases: TGTGCCAGCACCCGGGGGGAAAAACTGTTTTTT. Encoded protein: CASTRGEKLFF.

This clone has more than one count but fewer than ten. The chain joins TRBV2 to TRBJ2-5; D is unresolved. The ends were cut back, 5 bases at V and 7 bases at J, with 14 bases in the middle. The CDR3 is 13 residues long. The germline gives CDR1 SNHLY, CDR2 FYNNEI. CDR3: CASSQTPYGTQYF. In DNA form, the CDR3 reads TGTGCCAGCAGTCAGACACCTTATGGGACCCAGTACTTC.

The V and J genes are TRBV19 and TRBJ1-5; 9 bases align to TRBD1. With V trimmed by 7 bases and J by 0 bases, 10 bases remained unmatched. The CDR3 runs 17 residues. Germline CDR1 is LNHDA and CDR2 is SQIVND (reference sequence). CDR3 loop: CASMSRTGAYSNQPQHF. The CDR3 nucleotides are TGTGCCAGTATGAGCAGGACAGGGGCCTATAGCAATCAGCCCCAGCATTTT.

For this clone: The sample holds other DNA sequences that translate to the same CDR3. The chain uses TRBV28 and TRBJ2-7; 7 nucleotides match TRBD1. The J segment lost 1 base and the V segment lost 6 bases, leaving 3 bases of the junction unmatched. CDR3 size: 13 residues. From germline, CDR1 is MDHEN and CDR2 SYDVKM. The CDR3 DNA reads TGTGCCAGCAGCAGACAGGGATCCTACGAGCAGTACTTC. This codes for CASSRQGSYEQYF.

The chain uses TRBV6-5 and TRBJ2-3, with 12 bases aligning to TRBD2. The CDR3 contains 15 residues. Trimming at V came to 6 bases and at J to 4 bases, leaving 5 bases not matched to a gene. Germline lookup yields CDR1 MNHEY and CDR2 SVGAGI. This CDR3 is CASRRLAGGADTQYF. In nucleotides, the CDR3 is TGTGCCAGCAGGCGGCTAGCGGGAGGGGCAGATACGCAGTATTTT.

The chain employs TRBV6-4 and TRBJ1-2; D perhaps matches TRBD1 (5 bases). This CDR3 spans 14 amino acids. Per the germline V gene, CDR1 is MRHNA and CDR2 is SNTAGT. Trimming pared 5 bases from V and 6 bases from J, leaving 16 bases between. CDR3 bases: TGTGCCAGCAGTATGACTGGCGGGGCAGATGGCTACACCTTC. It is translated as CASSMTGGADGYTF.

Comments on this clone: Other DNA sequences within the sample encode an identical CDR3. This rearrangement joins TRBV6-5 to TRBJ2-5; the D is unclear. CDR1 and CDR2 from the germline V gene are MNHEY and SVGAGI. The ends were cut back, 2 bases at V and 5 bases at J, with 6 bases in the middle. The CDR3 sequence is 12 residues long. The CDR3 coding sequence is TGTGCCAGCAGTTACGGTCGGGAGACCCAGTACTTC. It translates to CASSYGRETQYF.

V and J are TRBV6-6 and TRBJ2-3; D is uncertain. Germline V gives CDR1 MNHNY, CDR2 SVGAGI (reference sequence). CDR3 length: 12 residues. Between the trimmed V and J ends, which lost 2 bases and 4 bases, there was a span of 4 bases. The CDR3 region has the DNA TGTGCCAGCAGTTACGGGCCAGATACGCAGTATTTT. Protein: CASSYGPDTQYF.

The chain uses TRBV11-2 and TRBJ1-2; D remains ambiguous. Germline assignment: CDR1 SGHAT and CDR2 FQNNGV. Deletions cut 5 bases from V and 3 bases from J, with 16 bases between. The CDR3 covers 15 residues. The DNA of the CDR3 is TGTGCCAGCAGCCCCGGTTTGAGGGAAGACTATGGCTACACCTTC. Translated: CASSPGLREDYGYTF.

This clone came up a few times. V is TRBV10-2 and J is TRBJ1-4, with D possibly being TRBD1 (5 bases). V was cut by 6 bases and J by 0 bases, with 14 bases left in between. From germline, CDR1 is WSHSY and CDR2 SAAADI. CDR3 length: 16 residues. CDR3 amino acids: CASSEPAGSTNEKLFF. In DNA form, the CDR3 reads TGCGCCAGCAGCGAGCCCGCAGGGTCAACTAATGAAAAACTGTTTTTT.

The rearrangement uses TRBV5-1 and TRBJ2-5, with a possible D match to TRBD1 (6 bases). Looked up from germline, CDR1 is SGHRS and CDR2 is YFSETQ. The CDR3 is 14 amino acids. V shed 3 bases and J shed 3 bases, with 12 bases lying between them. The DNA for the CDR3 is TGCGCCAGCAGCTGGACGGACAGAAAAGAGACCCAGTACTTC. Translating it yields CASSWTDRKETQYF. Full variable domain (missing parts from reference TRBV5-1 and TRBJ2-5): KAGVTQTPRYLIKTRGQQVTLSCSPISGHRSVSWYQQTPGQGLQFLFEYFSETQRNKGNFPGRFSGRQFSNSRSEMNVSTLELGDSALYLCASSWTDRKETQYFGPGTRLLVL.

The rearrangement joins TRBV10-3 to TRBJ2-5; maybe TRBD1 (5 bases). The CDR3 extends over 15 amino acids. The germline gives CDR1 ENHRY, CDR2 SYGVKD. V was clipped by 0 bases and J by 3 bases, with 11 bases between them. For the CDR3, the DNA is TGTGCCATCAGTGAGTCCCACAGGAGCGAAGAGACCCAGTACTTC. Translating gives CAISESHRSEETQYF.

V and J are TRBV2 and TRBJ2-7; 7 bases align to TRBD1. Germline CDR1 reads SNHLY; CDR2 reads FYNNEI. The CDR3 has 12 residues. After removal of 6 bases from V and 5 bases from J, the junction contained 4 bases not matched to a gene. The CDR3 nucleotides read TGTGCCAGCAGCGACAGGGACCACGAGCAGTACTTC. Translation gives CASSDRDHEQYF. The whole variable domain, remainder taken from reference TRBV2 and TRBJ2-7, is EPEVTQTPSHQVTQMGQEVILRCVPISNHLYFYWYRQILGQKVEFLVSFYNNEISEKSEIFDDQFSVERPDGSNFTLKIRSTKLEDSAMYFCASSDRDHEQYFGPGTRLTVT.

On this clone itself: The sample contains more than one DNA sequence encoding this CDR3. This chain uses TRBV18 with TRBJ2-7, with D tentatively TRBD2 (6 bases). Trimming removed 3 bases at V and 4 bases at J, with 7 bases between. Germline V gives CDR1 KGHSH, CDR2 LQKENI. This CDR3 is 12 amino acids long. The CDR3 spells CASSPGGYEQYF. DNA of the CDR3: TGTGCCAGCTCACCCGGGGGATACGAGCAGTACTTC.

The V and J genes are TRBV27 and TRBJ2-1; 10 bases fit TRBD2. The trim removed 2 bases at V and 4 bases at J, leaving 14 bases unmatched. This CDR3 has 19 residues. The germline CDR1 and CDR2 sequences are MNHEY and SMNVEV (reference sequence). The CDR3 bases are TGTGCCAGCAGTTTAAGAGGACTAGCGGTCTCCGGGGGTTACAATGAGCAGTTCTTC. Protein: CASSLRGLAVSGGYNEQFF.

The chain combines TRBV28 with TRBJ2-3; 9 bases are a match to TRBD2. This CDR3 has 16 amino acids. V lost 6 bases to trimming and J lost 4 bases; unmatched junction nucleotides: 11. Germline CDR1 MDHEN, CDR2 SYDVKM. The CDR3 DNA is TGTGCCAGCAGGGAGAATAGCGGGAGTGCCTCAGATACGCAGTATTTT. Translating gives CASRENSGSASDTQYF.

The chain recombines TRBV19 with TRBJ1-2, with 7 bases matching TRBD1. V trimming: 3 bases; J trimming: 8 bases; junction bases outside the gene matches: 9. CDR1 is LNHDA and CDR2 is SQIVND in the germline V gene (reference sequence). This CDR3 spans 14 amino acids. CDR3 residues: CASSIPNPGGGYTF. CDR3 sequence (DNA): TGTGCCAGTAGTATCCCCAACCCAGGGGGAGGCTACACCTTC.